This T cell receptor beta chain was recovered during a study of blood T cell repertoires in COVID-19. For the study at large: Nucleic acid was either cDNA or gDNA, and it came from T cells, B-cell-depleted T cells, or PBMCs.

In the original processing: Estimated nucleated cell counts came from reference gene primer amplification. The method was immunoSEQ multiplex PCR; TCRdb's version includes in-frame clones alone and lacks a portion of them. That table supplies the V and J calls and clone size; D and trimming were determined from the DNA. This table has under 300,000 clones, about 87% appearing once. Sequencing was performed on peripheral blood. The sequence derives from a woman between 40 and 55 years old with acute or convalescent COVID-19.

CDR3 nucleotide sequence: TGTGCCAGCAGCCCCGGACAGAGGGCGACCCAGTACTTC. Protein sequence: CASSPGQRATQYF. This rearrangement joins TRBV5-8 to TRBJ2-5; tentative D call: TRBD1 (6 bases). CDR1 and CDR2 (germline): SGHTS, YDEGEE. The CDR3 is 13 amino acids. Trimming removed 4 bases from V and 7 bases from J, with 14 bases in between.